This T cell receptor beta chain was identified during a study of neurological immune-mediated disorders. Study-wide results and caveats: There were no CDR3 amino acid sequences shared by expanded clones across subjects, a result suggesting private repertoires in all groups. Phylogenetic grouping assigned the repertoires of 18 of 34 multiple sclerosis patients to a single cluster of related CDR3 sequences. This cluster may be a repertoire-level signature.

5'RACE generated cDNA with 10-nucleotide random UMIs. From the 5' RACE reads, TCRdb called clonotypes with MiXCR, one entry per CDR3 protein. The sample consists of 50,000 to 60,000 distinct CDR3 sequences, 4% of them appearing once. This CDR3 has 14 amino acids. Germline CDR1 reads KGHDR; CDR2 reads SFDVKD. V lost 4 bases to trimming and J lost 3 bases, with 9 bases between them. In its sample, this clonotype was seen many times. The antigen is not known. The TCR originated in a woman aged 40 to 55 with multiple sclerosis. The sample taken for sequencing was CD4+ T cells from blood. This sequence joins TRBV24-1 and TRBJ1-3; no clear D. CDR3 sequence: CATSETGVGNTIYF. The CDR3 region has the DNA TGTGCCACCAGTGAGACCGGGGTTGGAAACACCATATATTTT.